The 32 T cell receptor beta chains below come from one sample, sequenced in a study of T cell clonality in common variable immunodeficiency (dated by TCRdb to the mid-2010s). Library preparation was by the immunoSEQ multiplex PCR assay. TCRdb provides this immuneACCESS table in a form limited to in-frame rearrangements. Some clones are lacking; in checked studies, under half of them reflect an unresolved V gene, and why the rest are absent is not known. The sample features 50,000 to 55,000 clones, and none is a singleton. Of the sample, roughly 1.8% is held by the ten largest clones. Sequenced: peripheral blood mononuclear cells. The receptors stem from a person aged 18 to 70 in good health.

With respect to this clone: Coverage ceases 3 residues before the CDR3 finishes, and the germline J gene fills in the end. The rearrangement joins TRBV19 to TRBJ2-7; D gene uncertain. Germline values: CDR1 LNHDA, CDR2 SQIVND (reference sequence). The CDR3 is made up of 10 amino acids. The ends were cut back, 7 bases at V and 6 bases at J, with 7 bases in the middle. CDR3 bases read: TGTGCCAGTATCGGGTCCGAG. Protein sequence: CASIGSE. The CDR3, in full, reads CASIGSEQYF.

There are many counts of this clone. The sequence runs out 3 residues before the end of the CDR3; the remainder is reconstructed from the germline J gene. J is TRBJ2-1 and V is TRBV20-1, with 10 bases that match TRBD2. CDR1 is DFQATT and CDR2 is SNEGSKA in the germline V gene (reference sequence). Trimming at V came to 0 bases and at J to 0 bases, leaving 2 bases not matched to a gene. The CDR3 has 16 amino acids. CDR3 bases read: TGCAGTGCTAGAGAGGCTAGCGGGAGCTCCTACAATGAG. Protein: CSAREASGSSYNE. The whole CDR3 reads CSAREASGSSYNEQFF.

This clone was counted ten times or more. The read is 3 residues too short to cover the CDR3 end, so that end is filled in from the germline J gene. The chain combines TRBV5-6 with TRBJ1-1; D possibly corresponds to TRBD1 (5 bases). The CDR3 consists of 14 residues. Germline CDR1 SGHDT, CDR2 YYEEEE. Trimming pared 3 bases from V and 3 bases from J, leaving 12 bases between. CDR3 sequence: CASSWGGLDTEAFF. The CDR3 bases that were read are TGTGCCAGCAGCTGGGGGGGGTTGGACACTGAA.

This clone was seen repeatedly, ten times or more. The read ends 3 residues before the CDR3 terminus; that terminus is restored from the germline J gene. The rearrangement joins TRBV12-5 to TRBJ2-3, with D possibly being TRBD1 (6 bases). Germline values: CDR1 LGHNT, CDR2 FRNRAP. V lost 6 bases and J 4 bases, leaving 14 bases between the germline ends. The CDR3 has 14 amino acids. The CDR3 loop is CASGPRDTADTQYF. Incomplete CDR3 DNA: TGTGCTAGTGGCCCCAGGGACACGGCAGATACG.

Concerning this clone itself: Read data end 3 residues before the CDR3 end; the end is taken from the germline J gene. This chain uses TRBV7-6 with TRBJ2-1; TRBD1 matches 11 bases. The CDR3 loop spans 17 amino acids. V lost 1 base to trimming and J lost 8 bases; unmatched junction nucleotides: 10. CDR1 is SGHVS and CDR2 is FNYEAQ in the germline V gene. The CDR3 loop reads CASSLEVGTGGDYEQFF. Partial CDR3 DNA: TGTGCCAGCAGCTTAGAAGTTGGGACAGGGGGGGACTATGAG.

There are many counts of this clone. The CDR3 sequence is CASTFRQEETQYF. The part of the CDR3 DNA that was read is TGCGCCAGCACATTCAGACAGGAGGAGACC. The rearrangement joins TRBV5-1 to TRBJ2-5; maybe TRBD1 (6 bases). The DNA ends 3 residues before the CDR3 does, and the rest of the CDR3 is filled in from the germline J gene. From germline, CDR1 is SGHRS and CDR2 YFSETQ. This CDR3 region has 13 residues. V was pared by 6 bases and J by 5 bases, with 14 bases between.

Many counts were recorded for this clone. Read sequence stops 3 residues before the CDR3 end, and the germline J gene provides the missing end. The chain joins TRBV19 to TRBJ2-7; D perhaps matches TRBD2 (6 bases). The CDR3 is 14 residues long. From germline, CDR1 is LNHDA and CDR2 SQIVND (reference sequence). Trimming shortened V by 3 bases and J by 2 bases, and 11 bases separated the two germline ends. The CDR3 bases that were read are TGTGCCAGTAGTATGGGCAGGGAGGCCTACGAG. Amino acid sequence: CASSMGREAYE. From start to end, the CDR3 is CASSMGREAYEQYF.

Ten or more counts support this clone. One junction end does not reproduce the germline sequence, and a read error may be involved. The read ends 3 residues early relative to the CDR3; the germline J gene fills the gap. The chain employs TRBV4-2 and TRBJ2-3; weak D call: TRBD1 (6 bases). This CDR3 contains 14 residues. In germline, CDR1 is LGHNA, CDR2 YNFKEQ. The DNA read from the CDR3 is TGCGCCAGCAGCCAAGAGGGACAATCAGAGACG. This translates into CASSQEGQSET. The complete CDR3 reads CASSQEGQSETQYF.

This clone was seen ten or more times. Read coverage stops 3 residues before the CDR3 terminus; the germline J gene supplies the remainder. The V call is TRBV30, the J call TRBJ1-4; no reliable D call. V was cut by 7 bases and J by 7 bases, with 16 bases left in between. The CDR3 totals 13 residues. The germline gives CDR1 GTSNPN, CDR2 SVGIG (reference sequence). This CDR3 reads CAYEGRLGEKLFF. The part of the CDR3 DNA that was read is TGTGCCTACGAAGGGCGTCTTGGTGAAAAA.

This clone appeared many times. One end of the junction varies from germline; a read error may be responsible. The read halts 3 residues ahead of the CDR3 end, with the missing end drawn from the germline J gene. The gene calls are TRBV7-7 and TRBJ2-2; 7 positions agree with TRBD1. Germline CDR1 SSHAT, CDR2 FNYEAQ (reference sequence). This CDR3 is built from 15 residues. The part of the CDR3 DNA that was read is TGTGCTAGCAGCTTAACAGGGGCGCATGGCGGGGAG. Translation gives CASSLTGAHGGE. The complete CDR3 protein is CASSLTGAHGGELFF.

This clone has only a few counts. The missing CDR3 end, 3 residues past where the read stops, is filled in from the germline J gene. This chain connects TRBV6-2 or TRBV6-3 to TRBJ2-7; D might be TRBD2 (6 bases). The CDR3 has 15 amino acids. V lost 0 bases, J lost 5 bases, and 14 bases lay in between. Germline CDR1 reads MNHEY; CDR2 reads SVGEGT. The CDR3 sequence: CASSYSRDSGHEQYF. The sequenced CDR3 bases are TGTGCCAGCAGTTACTCACGGGACTCCGGGCACGAG.

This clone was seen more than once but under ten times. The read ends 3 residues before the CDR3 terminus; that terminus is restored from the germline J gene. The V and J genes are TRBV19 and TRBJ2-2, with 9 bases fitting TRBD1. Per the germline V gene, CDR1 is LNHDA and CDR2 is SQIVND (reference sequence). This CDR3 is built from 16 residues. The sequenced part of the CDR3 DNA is TGTGCCAGTAGTATCAAATTCGGGACAGGGACGGAAAAG. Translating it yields CASSIKFGTGTEK. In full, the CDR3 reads CASSIKFGTGTEKLFF.

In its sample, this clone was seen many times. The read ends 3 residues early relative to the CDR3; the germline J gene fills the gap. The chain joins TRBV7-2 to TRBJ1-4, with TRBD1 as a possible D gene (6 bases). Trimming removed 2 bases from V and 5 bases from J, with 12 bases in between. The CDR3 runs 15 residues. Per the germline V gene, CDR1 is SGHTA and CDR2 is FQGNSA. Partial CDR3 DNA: TGTGCCAGCAGCTTATGGGGGCAGGAAAATGAAAAA. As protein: CASSLWGQENEK. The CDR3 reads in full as CASSLWGQENEKLFF.

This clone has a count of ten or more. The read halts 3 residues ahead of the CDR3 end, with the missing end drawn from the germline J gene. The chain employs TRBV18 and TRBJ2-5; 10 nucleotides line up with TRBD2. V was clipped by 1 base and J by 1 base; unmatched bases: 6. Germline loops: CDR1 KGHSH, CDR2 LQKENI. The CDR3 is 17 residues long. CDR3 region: CASSPRLAGVVQETQYF. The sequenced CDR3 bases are TGTGCCAGCTCACCACGCCTAGCGGGAGTCGTCCAAGAGACC.

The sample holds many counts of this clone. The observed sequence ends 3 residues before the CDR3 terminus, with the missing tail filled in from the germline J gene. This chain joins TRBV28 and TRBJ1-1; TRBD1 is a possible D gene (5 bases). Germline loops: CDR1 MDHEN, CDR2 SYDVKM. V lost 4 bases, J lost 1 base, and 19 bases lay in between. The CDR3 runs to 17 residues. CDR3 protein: CASSSGGAGMSNTEAFF. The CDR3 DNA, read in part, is TGTGCCAGCAGTTCCGGAGGGGCAGGGATGTCGAACACTGAA. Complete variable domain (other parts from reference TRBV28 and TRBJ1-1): DVKVTQSSRYLVKRTGEKVFLECVQDMDHENMFWYRQDPGLGLRLIYFSYDVKMKEKGDIPEGYSVSREKKERFSLILESASTNQTSMYLCASSSGGAGMSNTEAFFGQGTRLTVV.

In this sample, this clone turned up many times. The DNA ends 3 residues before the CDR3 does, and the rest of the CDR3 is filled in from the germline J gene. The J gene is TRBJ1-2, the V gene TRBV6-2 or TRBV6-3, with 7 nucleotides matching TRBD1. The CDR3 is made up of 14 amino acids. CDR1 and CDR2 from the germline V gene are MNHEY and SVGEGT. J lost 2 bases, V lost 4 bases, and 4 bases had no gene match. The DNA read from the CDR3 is TGTGCCAGCAGTTTGGGACAGAGGAACTATGGC. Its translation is CASSLGQRNYG. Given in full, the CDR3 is CASSLGQRNYGYTF.

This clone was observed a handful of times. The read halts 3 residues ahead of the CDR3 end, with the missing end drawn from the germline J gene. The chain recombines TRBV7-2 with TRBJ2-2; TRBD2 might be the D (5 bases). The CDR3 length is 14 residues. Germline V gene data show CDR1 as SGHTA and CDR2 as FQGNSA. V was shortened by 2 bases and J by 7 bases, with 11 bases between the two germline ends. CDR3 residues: CASSLPGLIGELFF. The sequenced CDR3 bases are TGTGCCAGCAGCTTACCCGGACTTATCGGGGAG.

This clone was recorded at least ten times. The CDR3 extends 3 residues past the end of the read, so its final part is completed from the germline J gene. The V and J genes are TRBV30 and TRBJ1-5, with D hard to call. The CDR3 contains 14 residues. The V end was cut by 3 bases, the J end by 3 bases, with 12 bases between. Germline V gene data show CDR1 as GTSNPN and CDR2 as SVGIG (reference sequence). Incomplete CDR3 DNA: TGTGCCTGGAGCCCCACGAGCCCCAATCAGCCC. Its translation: CAWSPTSPNQP. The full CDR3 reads CAWSPTSPNQPQHF. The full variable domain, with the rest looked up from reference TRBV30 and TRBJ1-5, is SQTIHQWPATLVQPVGSPLSLECTVEGTSNPNLYWYRQAAGRGLQLLFYSVGIGQISSEVPQNLSASRPQDRQFILSSKKLLLSDSGFYLCAWSPTSPNQPQHFGDGTRLSIL.

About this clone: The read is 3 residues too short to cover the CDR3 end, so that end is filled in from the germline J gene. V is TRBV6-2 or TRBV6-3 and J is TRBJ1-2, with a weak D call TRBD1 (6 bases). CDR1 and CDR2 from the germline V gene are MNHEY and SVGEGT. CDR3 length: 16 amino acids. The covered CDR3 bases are TGTGCCAGCACCTTAGCGGGGGGGCCGAGGGGAGATACC. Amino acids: CASTLAGGPRGDT. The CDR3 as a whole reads CASTLAGGPRGDTYTF.

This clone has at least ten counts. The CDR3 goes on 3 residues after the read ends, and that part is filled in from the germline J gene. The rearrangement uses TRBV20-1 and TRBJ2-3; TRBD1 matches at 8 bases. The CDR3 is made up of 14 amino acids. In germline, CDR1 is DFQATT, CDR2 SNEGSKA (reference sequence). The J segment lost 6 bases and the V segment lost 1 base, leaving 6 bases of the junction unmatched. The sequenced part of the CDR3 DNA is TGCAGTGCTAGAGTCCCGGGGGACAGGGATACG. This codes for CSARVPGDRDT. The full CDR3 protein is CSARVPGDRDTQYF.

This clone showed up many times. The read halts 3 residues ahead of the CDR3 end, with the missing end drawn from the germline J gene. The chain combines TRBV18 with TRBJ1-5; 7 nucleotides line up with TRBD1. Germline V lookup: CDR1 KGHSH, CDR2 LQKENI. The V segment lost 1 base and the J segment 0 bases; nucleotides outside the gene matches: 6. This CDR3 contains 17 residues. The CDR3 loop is CASSPRGTDYSNQPQHF. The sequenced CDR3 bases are TGTGCCAGCTCACCACGAGGGACAGATTATAGCAATCAGCCC.

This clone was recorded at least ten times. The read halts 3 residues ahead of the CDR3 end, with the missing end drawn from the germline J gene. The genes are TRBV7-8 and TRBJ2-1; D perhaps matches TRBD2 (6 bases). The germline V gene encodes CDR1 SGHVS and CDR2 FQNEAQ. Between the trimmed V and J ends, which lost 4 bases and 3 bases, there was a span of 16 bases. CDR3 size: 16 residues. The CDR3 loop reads CASSSRLGTRYNEQFF. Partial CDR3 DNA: TGTGCCAGCAGCTCCCGACTAGGTACCCGCTACAATGAG.

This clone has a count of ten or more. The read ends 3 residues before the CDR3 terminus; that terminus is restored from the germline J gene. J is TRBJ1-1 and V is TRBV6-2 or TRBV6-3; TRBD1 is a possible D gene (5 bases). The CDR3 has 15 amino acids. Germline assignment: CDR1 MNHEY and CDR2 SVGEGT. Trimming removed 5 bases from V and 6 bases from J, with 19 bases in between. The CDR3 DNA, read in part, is TGTGCCAGCAGTCTATACGATCCTAAGGGGTCTGAA. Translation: CASSLYDPKGSE. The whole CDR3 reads CASSLYDPKGSEAFF.

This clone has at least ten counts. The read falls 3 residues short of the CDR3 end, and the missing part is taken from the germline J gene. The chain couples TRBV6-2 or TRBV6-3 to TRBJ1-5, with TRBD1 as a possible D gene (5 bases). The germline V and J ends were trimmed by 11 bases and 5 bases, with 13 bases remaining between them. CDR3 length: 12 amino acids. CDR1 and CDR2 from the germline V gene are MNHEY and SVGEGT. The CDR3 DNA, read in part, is TGTGCCGTGGCCCTAGGGGATCAGCCC. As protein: CAVALGDQP. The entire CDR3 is CAVALGDQPQHF.

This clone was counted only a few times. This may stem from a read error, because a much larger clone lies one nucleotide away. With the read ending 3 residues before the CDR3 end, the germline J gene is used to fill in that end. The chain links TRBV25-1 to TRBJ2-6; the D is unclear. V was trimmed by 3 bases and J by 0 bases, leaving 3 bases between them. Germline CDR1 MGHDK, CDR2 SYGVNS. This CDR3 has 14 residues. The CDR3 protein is CASSDNSGANVLTF. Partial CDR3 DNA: TGTGCCAGCAGTGACAACTCTGGGGCCAACGTC.

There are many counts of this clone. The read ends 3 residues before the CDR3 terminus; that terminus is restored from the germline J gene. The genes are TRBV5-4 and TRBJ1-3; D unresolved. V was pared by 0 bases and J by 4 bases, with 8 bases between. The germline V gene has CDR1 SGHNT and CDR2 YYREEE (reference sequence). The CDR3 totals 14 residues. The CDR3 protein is CASSLGGIGNTIYF. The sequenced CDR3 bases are TGTGCCAGCAGCTTGGGAGGTATCGGAAACACC. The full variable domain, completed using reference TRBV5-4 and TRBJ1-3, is ETGVTQSPTHLIKTRGQQVTLRCSSQSGHNTVSWYQQALGQGPQFIFQYYREEENGRGNFPPRFSGLQFPNYSSELNVNALELDDSALYLCASSLGGIGNTIYFGEGSWLTVV.

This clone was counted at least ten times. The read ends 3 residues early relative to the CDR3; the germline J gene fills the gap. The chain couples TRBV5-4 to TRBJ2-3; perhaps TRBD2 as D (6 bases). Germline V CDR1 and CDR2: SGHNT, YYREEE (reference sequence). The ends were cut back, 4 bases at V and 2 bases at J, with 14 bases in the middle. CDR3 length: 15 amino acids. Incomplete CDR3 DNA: TGTGCCAGCAGCAGGGACCGACTAGTCACAGATACG. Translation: CASSRDRLVTDT. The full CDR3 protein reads CASSRDRLVTDTQYF.

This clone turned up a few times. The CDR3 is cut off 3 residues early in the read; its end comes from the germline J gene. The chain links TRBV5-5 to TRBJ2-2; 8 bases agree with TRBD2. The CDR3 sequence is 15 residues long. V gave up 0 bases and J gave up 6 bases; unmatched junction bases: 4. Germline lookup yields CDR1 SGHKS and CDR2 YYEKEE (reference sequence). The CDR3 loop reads CASSLVPGGPGELFF. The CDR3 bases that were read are TGTGCCAGCAGCTTGGTCCCGGGGGGGCCCGGGGAG.

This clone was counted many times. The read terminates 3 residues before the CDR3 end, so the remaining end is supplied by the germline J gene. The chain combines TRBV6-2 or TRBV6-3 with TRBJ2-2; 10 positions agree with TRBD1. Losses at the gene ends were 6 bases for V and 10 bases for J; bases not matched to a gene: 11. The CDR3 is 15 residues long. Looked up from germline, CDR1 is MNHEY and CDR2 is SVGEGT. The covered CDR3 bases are TGTGCCAGCAGCAGGTCGGACAGGGGGGGCAAGGAG. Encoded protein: CASSRSDRGGKE. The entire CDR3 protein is CASSRSDRGGKELFF.

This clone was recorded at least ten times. The CDR3 sequence is CSATAGGVYGYTF. The DNA read from the CDR3 is TGCAGCGCAACTGCAGGGGGCGTCTATGGC. The J gene is TRBJ1-2, the V gene TRBV29-1, with 8 bases that match TRBD1. The CDR3 end is not reached by the read, which stops 3 residues before it; the germline J gene fills it in. CDR1 and CDR2 from the germline V gene are SQVTM and ANQGSEA. After removal of 7 bases from V and 4 bases from J, the junction contained 8 bases not matched to a gene. There are 13 residues in the CDR3.

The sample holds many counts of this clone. This CDR3 reads CASSSYSGGTDTQYF. The sequenced CDR3 bases are TGTGCCAGCAGCTCCTACTCGGGGGGGACCGATACG. This chain links TRBV11-2 with TRBJ2-3; 8 bases are shared with TRBD2. The read ends 3 residues before the CDR3 terminus; that terminus is restored from the germline J gene. There are 15 residues in the CDR3. The V gene end was trimmed by 4 bases and the J gene end by 6 bases; junction bases not matched to a gene: 9. Per germline, CDR1 SGHAT and CDR2 FQNNGV.

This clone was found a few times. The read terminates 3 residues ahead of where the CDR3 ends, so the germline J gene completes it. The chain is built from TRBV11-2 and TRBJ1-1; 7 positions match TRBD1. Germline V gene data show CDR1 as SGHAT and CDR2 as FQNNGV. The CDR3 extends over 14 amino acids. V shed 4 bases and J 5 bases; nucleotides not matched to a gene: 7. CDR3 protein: CASSSRIQGTEAFF. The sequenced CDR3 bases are TGTGCCAGCAGCTCTAGAATACAGGGGACTGAA.